This TCR beta chain was observed in a study of CD4 T cells in relation to SARS-CoV-2 and coronaviruses. The unexposed donors gave CD4+ T cells in 2011-2018, prior to COVID-19. The cells were cultured for approximately 10 days before CD4+ T cells were isolated. About this clone itself: No antigen is known for it.

Assay: immunoSEQ multiplex PCR; the TCRdb copy retains only in-frame clones and omits some. The sample has around 20,000 clones; 60% to 80% are singletons. The CDR3 is made up of 18 amino acids. Germline V gene data show CDR1 as SGHRS and CDR2 as YFSETQ. Between the trimmed V and J ends, which lost 4 bases and 2 bases, there was a span of 25 bases. This clonotype was sampled from a human donor in good health. Sequenced: CD4+ T cells from PBMCs, cultured in vitro. The chain has TRBV5-1 and TRBJ2-7; weak D call: TRBD2 (9 bases). The CDR3 DNA reads as TGCGCCAGCAGCCGACAGGGGAGGACTAGCGCCCAACCCTACGAGCAGTACTTC. This translates into CASSRQGRTSAQPYEQYF.